This note documents a single TCR beta chain sequence. Its antigen remains unknown. As to time point: blood 4 weeks post-SBRT, at nephrectomy. The treatment denotes: 15 Gy SBRT to primary tumor, nephrectomy 4 weeks later. This sample is part of a study of radiation and T cells in renal cell carcinoma. Study-wide points: Top tumor clonotypes rose in blood 2 weeks post-radiation, then contracted.

This CDR3 is 13 amino acids long. CDR1 SGHRS and CDR2 YFSETQ come from the germline V gene. V lost 1 base and J lost 2, with 6 bases in between. TCRdb's table, derived via immunoSEQ multiplex PCR, lists solely in-frame clones and lacks some. This table holds just under 150,000 clones, 75% to 90% found once. The sample was blood, taken from a patient whose treatment included radiotherapy and nephrectomy. V usage is TRBV5-1 and J usage is TRBJ1-1; D is uncertain. The clonotype originates from a woman aged 45-65 years with renal cell carcinoma. CDR3 loop: CASSLKPNTEAFF. CDR3 DNA: TGCGCCAGCAGCTTGAAACCAAACACTGAAGCTTTCTTT.